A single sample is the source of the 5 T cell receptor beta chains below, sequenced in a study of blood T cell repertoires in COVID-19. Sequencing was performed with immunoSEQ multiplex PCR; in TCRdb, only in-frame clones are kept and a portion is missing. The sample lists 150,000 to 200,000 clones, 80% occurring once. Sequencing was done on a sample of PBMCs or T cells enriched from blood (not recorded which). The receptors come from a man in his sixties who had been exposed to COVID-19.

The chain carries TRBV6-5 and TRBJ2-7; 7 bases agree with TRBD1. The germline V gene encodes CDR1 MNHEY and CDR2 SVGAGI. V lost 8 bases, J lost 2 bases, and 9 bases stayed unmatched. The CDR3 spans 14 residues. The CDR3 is CASGSGQSTYEQYF. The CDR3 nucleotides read TGTGCCAGCGGATCGGGACAGTCAACCTACGAGCAGTACTTC.

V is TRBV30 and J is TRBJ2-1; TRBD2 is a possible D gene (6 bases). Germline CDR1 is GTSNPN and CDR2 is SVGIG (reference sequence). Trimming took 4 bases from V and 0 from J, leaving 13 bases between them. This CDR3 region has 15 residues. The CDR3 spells CAWTGRLASYNEQFF. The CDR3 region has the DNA TGTGCCTGGACCGGGAGATTAGCCTCCTACAATGAGCAGTTCTTC.

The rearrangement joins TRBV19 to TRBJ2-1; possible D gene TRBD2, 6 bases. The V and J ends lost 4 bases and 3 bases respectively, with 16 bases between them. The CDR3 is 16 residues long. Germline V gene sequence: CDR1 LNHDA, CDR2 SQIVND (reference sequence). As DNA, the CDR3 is TGTGCCAGTAGTACTAGCGCCAGCGCCATCTACAATGAGCAGTTCTTC. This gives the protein CASSTSASAIYNEQFF.

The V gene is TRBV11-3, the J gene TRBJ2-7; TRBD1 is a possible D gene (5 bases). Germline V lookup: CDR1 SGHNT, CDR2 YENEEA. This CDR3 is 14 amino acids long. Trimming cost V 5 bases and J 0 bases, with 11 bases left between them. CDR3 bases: TGTGCCAGCAGCGCGTTGACAGCCTCCTACGAGCAGTACTTC. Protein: CASSALTASYEQYF.

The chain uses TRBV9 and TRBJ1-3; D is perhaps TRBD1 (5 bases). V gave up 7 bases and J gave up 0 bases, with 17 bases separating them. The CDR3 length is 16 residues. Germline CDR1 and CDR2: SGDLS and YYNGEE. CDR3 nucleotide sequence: TGTGCCAGCGCGCAAGGGGCCCTCGTCTCTGGAAACACCATATATTTT. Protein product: CASAQGALVSGNTIYF.